The 11 T cell receptor beta chains presented below share a single source sample, sequenced in a study of T cell repertoires in cytomegalovirus infection. These receptors lack a known antigen. A single record per CDR3 protein comes from TCRdb applying MiXCR to the reads. This table holds 60,000 to 80,000 distinct CDR3 sequences, 20% to 25% found once. The starting material was CD8+ T cells from cultured PBMCs, obtained from culture after CMV antigen stimulation. The receptors shown here come from a human donor in good health (CMV status not recorded). Some clones in this sample may be carry-over from other donors' samples.

This clonotype was detected only a few times. The chain joins TRBV5-6 to TRBJ1-5; the D is unclear. Germline lookup yields CDR1 SGHDT and CDR2 YYEEEE. V was pared by 1 base and J by 4 bases, with 6 bases between. The CDR3 is 13 amino acids. CDR3 in amino acids: CASSLTRNQPQHF. The CDR3 DNA reads TGTGCCAGCAGCTTGACCAGGAATCAGCCCCAGCATTTT.

The rearrangement links TRBV6-2 or TRBV6-3 to TRBJ1-1; D gene ambiguous. V lost 5 bases, J lost 3 bases, and 13 bases lay in between. Germline V CDR1 and CDR2: MNHEY, SVGEGT. This CDR3 region has 14 residues. The CDR3 nucleotides read TGTGCCAGCAGTCAAGAAAGGGTTTACACTGAAGCTTTCTTT. It codes for CASSQERVYTEAFF.

There are a few counts of this clonotype. V gene TRBV7-9 combines with J gene TRBJ1-2, with 8 bases fitting TRBD1. The length of the CDR3 is 17 residues. CDR1 and CDR2 from the germline V gene are SEHNR and FQNEAQ (reference sequence). The junction had 8 bases not matched to a gene; V was cut back by 1 base and J by 1 base. CDR3: CASSLEGRGRINYGYTF. CDR3 sequence (DNA): TGTGCCAGCAGCTTAGAGGGCAGGGGGCGCATTAACTATGGCTACACCTTC.

Written as DNA, the CDR3 is TGTGCCACCGACCGGGACAGGGCCGTACCGAGCACAGATACGCAGTATTTT. This sequence encodes CATDRDRAVPSTDTQYF. The V and J genes are TRBV6-5 and TRBJ2-3, with TRBD1 identical over 9 bases. Germline CDR1 and CDR2: MNHEY and SVGAGI. This CDR3 has 17 residues. Germline trimming cut 10 bases from V and 0 bases from J; bases unmatched to any gene: 14.

This clonotype was observed a handful of times. The chain recombines TRBV12-3 or TRBV12-4 with TRBJ2-3; the D call may be TRBD1 or TRBD2 (5 bases each). This CDR3 has 15 amino acids. V dropped 6 bases and J dropped 5 bases, with 18 bases sitting between them. The CDR3 DNA follows: TGTGCCAGCAGCCGTCCCGGGACGGTCGGAGATACGCAGTATTTT. It codes for CASSRPGTVGDTQYF.

The chain employs TRBV7-6 and TRBJ2-7; 9 positions agree with TRBD1. J lost 1 base, V lost 5 bases, and 6 bases had no gene match. The CDR3 is made up of 15 amino acids. CDR1 SGHVS and CDR2 FNYEAQ come from the germline V gene. Here the CDR3 DNA reads TGTGCCAGCAGCGATACCGGGACAGGGTCCTACGAGCAGTACTTC. Protein product: CASSDTGTGSYEQYF.

This chain uses TRBV12-5 with TRBJ1-2; maybe TRBD1 (5 bases). Germline assignment: CDR1 LGHNT and CDR2 FRNRAP. CDR3 length: 12 amino acids. V was pared by 7 bases and J by 4 bases, with 10 bases between. The CDR3 DNA sequence: TGTGCTAGTGCCCTGGGGGGCTATGGCTACACCTTC. Translated, it gives CASALGGYGYTF.

V is TRBV28 and J is TRBJ2-1; TRBD1 matches 8 bases. Germline trimming cut 4 bases from V and 0 bases from J; bases unmatched to any gene: 8. This CDR3 region has 17 residues. The germline CDR1 and CDR2 sequences are MDHEN and SYDVKM. The CDR3 is CASSYRDRRSSYNEQFF. As DNA, the CDR3 is TGTGCCAGCAGTTACAGGGACAGGCGAAGCTCCTACAATGAGCAGTTCTTC.

The V gene is TRBV20-1, the J gene TRBJ1-6, with D unclear. Germline values: CDR1 DFQATT, CDR2 SNEGSKA (reference sequence). The ends were cut back, 1 base at V and 5 bases at J, with 21 bases in the middle. This CDR3 contains 18 residues. The CDR3 sequence: CSARALEPPQNHNSPLHF. DNA of the CDR3: TGCAGTGCTAGAGCGTTGGAGCCTCCCCAGAACCATAATTCACCCCTCCACTTT.

This clonotype was observed at least ten times. This chain joins TRBV7-9 and TRBJ1-5; D possibly corresponds to TRBD1 (6 bases). V lost 5 bases, J lost 3 bases, and 14 bases lay in between. Looked up from germline, CDR1 is SEHNR and CDR2 is FQNEAQ (reference sequence). The CDR3 covers 15 residues. The CDR3 loop reads CASSPPVGANQPQHF. The CDR3 nucleotides are TGTGCCAGCAGCCCCCCAGTGGGGGCCAATCAGCCCCAGCATTTT. Full variable domain (outside the CDR3, taken from reference TRBV7-9 and TRBJ1-5): DTGVSQNPRHKITKRGQNVTFRCDPISEHNRLYWYRQTLGQGPEFLTYFQNEAQLEKSRLLSDRFSAERPKGSFSTLEIQRTEQGDSAMYLCASSPPVGANQPQHFGDGTRLSIL.

The J gene is TRBJ1-5, the V gene TRBV2, with TRBD1 matching 7 bases. Trimming at V came to 5 bases and at J to 2 bases, leaving 12 bases not matched to a gene. The V gene's germline CDR1 is SNHLY and CDR2 FYNNEI. This CDR3 spans 17 amino acids. The CDR3 sequence: CASSKTRQGRGNQPQHF. The CDR3 nucleotides are TGTGCCAGCAGTAAAACCCGACAGGGAAGGGGCAATCAGCCCCAGCATTTT.